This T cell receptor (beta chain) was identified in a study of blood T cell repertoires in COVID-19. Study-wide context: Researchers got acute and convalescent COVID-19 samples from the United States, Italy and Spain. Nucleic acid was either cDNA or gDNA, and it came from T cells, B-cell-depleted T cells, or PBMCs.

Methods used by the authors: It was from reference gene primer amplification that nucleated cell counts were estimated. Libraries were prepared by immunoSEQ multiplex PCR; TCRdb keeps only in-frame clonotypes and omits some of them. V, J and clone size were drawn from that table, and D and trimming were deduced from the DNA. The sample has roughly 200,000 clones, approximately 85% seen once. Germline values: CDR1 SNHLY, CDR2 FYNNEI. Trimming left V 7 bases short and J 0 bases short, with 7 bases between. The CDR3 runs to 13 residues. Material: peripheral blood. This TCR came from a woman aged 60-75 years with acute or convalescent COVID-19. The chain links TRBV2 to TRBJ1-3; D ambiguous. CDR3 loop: CASTNPSGNTIYF. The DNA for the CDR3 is TGTGCCAGCACTAACCCCTCTGGAAACACCATATATTTT.